The 32 T cell receptor beta chains listed next were all sequenced from one sample in a study of blood T cells in healthy people across ages. Then a second PCR, running about 6 to 12 cycles, was carried out with a sample-barcoded 5' primer and a J-beta primer mix. TCRdb processed the 5' RACE reads anew with MiXCR; each CDR3 protein has one entry. The sample includes 800,000 to 1,000,000 distinct CDR3 sequences, 48% of them seen just once. The source material was blood. The receptors here all came from a young man in good health.

The chain employs TRBV29-1 and TRBJ2-7; a possible D gene is TRBD1 (7 bases). The CDR3 is 14 residues long. V was shortened by 6 bases and J by 0 bases, with 15 bases between the two germline ends. Looked up from germline, CDR1 is SQVTM and CDR2 is ANQGSEA. CDR3 nucleotide sequence: TGCAGCGTGGGGGGACAGAGAGGCTCCTACGAGCAGTACTTC. This encodes CSVGGQRGSYEQYF.

The chain carries TRBV5-1 and TRBJ2-5; TRBD1 matches at 7 bases. CDR3 length: 13 amino acids. V trimming: 8 bases; J trimming: 0 bases; junction bases outside the gene matches: 4. Germline V gene lookup returns CDR1 SGHRS and CDR2 YFSETQ. CDR3 sequence: CASAQGNQETQYF. The CDR3 DNA is TGCGCCAGTGCACAGGGGAACCAAGAGACCCAGTACTTC.

The V gene is TRBV7-2, the J gene TRBJ2-3; 8 bases align to TRBD1. The ends lost 5 bases at V and 7 bases at J; junction bases unmatched: 8. The V gene's germline CDR1 is SGHTA and CDR2 FQGNSA. CDR3 length: 14 amino acids. The CDR3 here is CASSPGQGPYTQYF. DNA for the CDR3: TGTGCCAGCAGCCCCGGACAGGGCCCATATACGCAGTATTTT.

The CDR3 region is CASSFGTSFYEQYF. The CDR3, as DNA: TGTGCCAGCAGCTTCGGGACTAGCTTTTACGAGCAGTACTTC. The V gene is TRBV11-2, the J gene TRBJ2-4, with 9 bases fitting TRBD2. The DNA end is more similar to TRBJ2-7, so the J call may be wrong. There are 14 residues in the CDR3. Germline CDR1 is SGHAT and CDR2 is FQNNGV.

The gene calls are TRBV7-2 and TRBJ2-7; TRBD2 is a possible D gene (6 bases). The better agreement between TRBJ2-5 and the DNA end casts doubt on the J call. CDR3 length: 14 residues. CDR1 and CDR2 (germline): SGHTA, FQGNSA. CDR3 amino acids: CASTSGGVTETQYF. The CDR3 DNA follows: TGTGCCAGCACCAGTGGCGGGGTCACGGAGACCCAGTACTTC.

This clonotype showed up many times. DNA of the CDR3: TGTGCCAGCAGTGACTTAGCGGGGGTACAAGAGACCCAGTACTTC. It yields the protein CASSDLAGVQETQYF. The chain employs TRBV6-1 and TRBJ2-5, with 9 positions matching TRBD2. The CDR3 runs to 15 residues. V dropped 3 bases and J dropped 2; count of bases not matched to a gene: 4. Germline V CDR1 and CDR2: MNHNS, SASEGT.

This clonotype was detected only a few times. V gene TRBV4-1 combines with J gene TRBJ2-5; 8 positions match TRBD1. V lost 3 bases to trimming and J lost 11 bases; unmatched junction nucleotides: 8. CDR3 length equals 13 residues. The germline CDR1 and CDR2 sequences are MGHRA and YSYEKL. CDR3 in amino acids: CASSQTGVGEQYF. CDR3 DNA: TGCGCCAGCAGCCAGACAGGGGTGGGGGAGCAGTACTTC.

The gene calls are TRBV9 and TRBJ2-7; 7 bases agree with TRBD1. Per the germline V gene, CDR1 is SGDLS and CDR2 is YYNGEE. Losses at the gene ends were 4 bases for V and 6 bases for J; bases not matched to a gene: 13. The CDR3 is 15 amino acids. The CDR3 DNA reads as TGTGCCAGCAGCCCAAACGAGGGGGCATCGTGCGAGCAGTACTTC. This sequence encodes CASSPNEGASCEQYF.

The chain is built from TRBV7-2 and TRBJ1-5; D possibly corresponds to TRBD1 (5 bases). The V end was cut by 5 bases, the J end by 0 bases, with 14 bases between. Per the germline V gene, CDR1 is SGHTA and CDR2 is FQGNSA. There are 16 residues in the CDR3. CDR3 DNA: TGTGCCAGCAGCCAAAGCGGGGGGTTTAGCAATCAGCCCCAGCATTTT. Protein sequence: CASSQSGGFSNQPQHF. The whole variable domain, filled in from reference TRBV7-2 and TRBJ1-5, reads GAGVSQSPSNKVTEKGKDVELRCDPISGHTALYWYRQSLGQGLEFLIYFQGNSAPDKSGLPSDRFSAERTGGSVSTLTIQRTQQEDSAVYLCASSQSGGFSNQPQHFGDGTRLSIL.

The rearrangement links TRBV20-1 to TRBJ2-5; D is perhaps TRBD1 or TRBD2 (5 bases each). Germline CDR1 is DFQATT and CDR2 is SNEGSKA (reference sequence). CDR3 length: 15 amino acids. V was pared by 6 bases and J by 5 bases, with 22 bases between. The CDR3 reads CSAPISPGRRETQYF. CDR3 coding DNA: TGCAGTGCCCCCATCTCTCCGGGACGCCGGGAGACCCAGTACTTC.

This clonotype was seen more than once but under ten times. The chain uses TRBV29-1 and TRBJ2-7, with 7 positions matching TRBD1. V was clipped by 4 bases and J by 1 base; unmatched bases: 7. Germline lookup yields CDR1 SQVTM and CDR2 ANQGSEA. This CDR3 contains 14 residues. CDR3 sequence (DNA): TGCAGCGTTGGAAGGGGGACAGCTTCCTACGAGCAGTACTTC. Residues: CSVGRGTASYEQYF.

The CDR3 loop is CASSQDQTSGYNEQYF. The CDR3 nucleotides are TGTGCCAGCAGCCAAGATCAGACTAGCGGCTACAATGAGCAGTACTTC. The V call is TRBV4-2, the J call TRBJ2-4, with 9 bases matching TRBD2. CDR1 and CDR2 from the germline V gene are LGHNA and YNFKEQ. This CDR3 is built from 16 residues. Trimming cost V 0 bases and J 13 bases; bases outside gene matches: 13.

This clonotype showed up just a few times. Compared with germline, one end of the junction differs, possibly owing to a read error. V and J are TRBV5-6 and TRBJ2-4, with D hard to call. Germline values: CDR1 SGHDT, CDR2 YYEEEE. The CDR3 extends over 13 amino acids. CDR3 nucleotides: TGTGCCAGTAGCTGGAGAGAGGATGCCTTTCAGTACTTC. This translates into CASSWREDAFQYF.

The table lists this clonotype with a few counts. The CDR3 DNA is TGTGCCAGCAGCGTTCGGTCACAAGAGACCCAGTACTTC. Translated: CASSVRSQETQYF. The chain carries TRBV9 and TRBJ2-5, with D uncertain. V lost 2 bases and J lost 2, with 7 bases in between. CDR3 size: 13 residues. Germline CDR1 and CDR2: SGDLS and YYNGEE.

For this clonotype: A junction boundary mismatches the germline segment, possibly from a read error. This chain connects TRBV2 to TRBJ1-1; D call uncertain. CDR3 length equals 16 residues. CDR1 and CDR2 from the germline V gene are SNHLY and FYNNEI. This chain's CDR3 is CASSEAEGLGNTEALF. The CDR3 nucleotides read TGTGCCAGCAGTGAAGCTGAAGGGCTGGGGAACACTGAAGCTCTCTTT. Full variable domain (outside the CDR3, taken from reference TRBV2 and TRBJ1-1): EPEVTQTPSHQVTQMGQEVILRCVPISNHLYFYWYRQILGQKVEFLVSFYNNEISEKSEIFDDQFSVERPDGSNFTLKIRSTKLEDSAMYFCASSEAEGLGNTEALFGQGTRLTVV.

The chain recombines TRBV7-2 with TRBJ1-5; D perhaps matches TRBD1 (5 bases). Germline CDR1 and CDR2: SGHTA and FQGNSA. V lost 7 bases to trimming and J lost 6 bases, with 19 bases between them. The CDR3 is 15 amino acids. CDR3 DNA: TGTGCCAGCACCTCTTTGACCCAAAGGGGTCAGCCCCAGCATTTT. Translation: CASTSLTQRGQPQHF.

The CDR3 DNA reads as TGTGCCAGCAGCTCCTTAATTAGTCCCACGGAGACCCAGTACTTC. Its translation is CASSSLISPTETQYF. The chain joins TRBV7-8 to TRBJ2-7; D is undetermined. The J call may be faulty, since TRBJ2-5 better matches the DNA end. The CDR3 covers 15 residues. Germline V lookup: CDR1 SGHVS, CDR2 FQNEAQ.

About this clonotype itself: The junction departs from germline at one end; a sequencing error may be responsible. The gene calls are TRBV12-5 and TRBJ2-1; D possibly corresponds to TRBD2 (6 bases). This CDR3 is 17 amino acids long. Germline loops: CDR1 LGHNT, CDR2 FRNRAP. CDR3 coding DNA: TGTGCTAGTGGTTTGCTCTCGAACGGGGGAATCTACAAGGAGCAGTTCTTC. Its translation: CASGLLSNGGIYKEQFF.

This clonotype has only a few counts. The chain recombines TRBV6-5 with TRBJ1-1; D is perhaps TRBD1 (5 bases). The germline V gene encodes CDR1 MNHEY and CDR2 SVGAGI. The V and J ends lost 4 bases and 5 bases respectively, with 11 bases between them. The CDR3 sequence is 13 residues long. In nucleotides, the CDR3 is TGTGCCAGCAGTTCCATCGGGGCGACTGAAGCTTTCTTT. It specifies CASSSIGATEAFF.

The chain joins TRBV5-1 to TRBJ1-1; D remains ambiguous. The CDR3 contains 13 residues. V lost 3 bases, J lost 3 bases, and 9 bases lay in between. Germline V gives CDR1 SGHRS, CDR2 YFSETQ. The CDR3 sequence is CASSSTPDTEAFF. The CDR3 nucleotides read TGCGCCAGCAGCTCGACCCCGGACACTGAAGCTTTCTTT.

The J gene is TRBJ1-6, the V gene TRBV4-2; D gene ambiguous. The V and J ends lost 0 bases and 5 bases respectively, with 14 bases between them. This CDR3 is 17 amino acids long. The germline V gene has CDR1 LGHNA and CDR2 YNFKEQ. The DNA of the CDR3 is TGTGCCAGCAGCCAAGAGGACCGGAGAATTCATAATTCACCCCTCCACTTT. This translates into CASSQEDRRIHNSPLHF.

This clonotype was picked up a small number of times. The chain uses TRBV11-2 and TRBJ2-1, with D possibly matching TRBD1 (5 bases). V gave up 5 bases and J gave up 0 bases, with 11 bases separating them. Germline CDR1 SGHAT, CDR2 FQNNGV. The CDR3 contains 15 residues. The CDR3 sequence: CASSKTQGSYNEQFF. As DNA, the CDR3 is TGTGCCAGCAGCAAAACCCAGGGCTCCTACAATGAGCAGTTCTTC.

Concerning this clonotype: A much larger clonotype is one base distant, so this may be a read error. The chain uses TRBV6-1 and TRBJ2-1, with 10 bases lining up with TRBD2. This CDR3 has 15 amino acids. Germline V gene data show CDR1 as MNHNS and CDR2 as SASEGT. CDR3 DNA: TGTGCCAGCAGGGAAGAAAGCGGGGGGGCAGGTGAGCAGTTCTTC. Amino acid sequence: CASREESGGAGEQFF.

This clonotype was counted ten times or more. This chain connects TRBV5-1 to TRBJ1-1, with a weak D call TRBD1 (5 bases). Germline CDR1 and CDR2: SGHRS and YFSETQ. The CDR3 runs 15 residues. V lost 6 bases to trimming and J lost 1 base, with 16 bases between them. This chain's CDR3 is CASTFRGGPNTEAFF. The CDR3 DNA sequence: TGCGCCAGCACCTTTCGTGGGGGTCCGAACACTGAAGCTTTCTTT.

This clonotype has a single count. The rearrangement links TRBV5-5 to TRBJ2-5; no definite D call. V was shortened by 4 bases and J by 11 bases, with 18 bases between the two germline ends. Germline CDR1 SGHKS, CDR2 YYEKEE (reference sequence). CDR3 length: 13 amino acids. CDR3 nucleotide sequence: TGTGCCAGCAGCCTCAACGACTTGGAAGAGCAGTACTTC. Its protein is CASSLNDLEEQYF.

The rearrangement joins TRBV18 to TRBJ2-3, with 9 bases that match TRBD1. V dropped 4 bases and J dropped 5; count of bases not matched to a gene: 13. CDR1 and CDR2 (germline): KGHSH, LQKENI. The CDR3 spans 17 residues. CDR3 DNA sequence: TGTGCCAGCTCACGTATGCCGGGACAGGGTGGTGGAGATACGCAGTATTTT. Translated, it gives CASSRMPGQGGGDTQYF.

The chain has TRBV2 and TRBJ2-4; 8 bases fit TRBD1. TRBJ2-7 matches the DNA end more closely, so the J call is doubtful. The CDR3 loop spans 14 amino acids. The germline V gene encodes CDR1 SNHLY and CDR2 FYNNEI. CDR3 residues: CASSDGWTGYEQYF. The CDR3 region has the DNA TGTGCCAGCAGTGATGGTTGGACAGGGTACGAGCAGTACTTC.

This clonotype was seen a few times. The chain recombines TRBV19 with TRBJ1-2; D unclear. CDR1 LNHDA and CDR2 SQIVND come from the germline V gene (reference sequence). The CDR3 has 14 residues. V was pared by 7 bases and J by 7 bases, with 19 bases between. This CDR3 is CASIPADRPVGYTF. As DNA, the CDR3 is TGTGCCAGTATACCAGCGGATCGCCCCGTTGGCTACACCTTC.

This rearrangement joins TRBV10-3 to TRBJ2-1, with a weak D call TRBD2 (6 bases). The V and J ends lost 3 bases and 5 bases respectively, with 14 bases between them. Germline V gives CDR1 ENHRY, CDR2 SYGVKD. The CDR3 spans 15 residues. This CDR3 is CAISDELAPHNEQFF. Here the CDR3 DNA reads TGTGCCATCAGTGATGAACTAGCCCCCCACAATGAGCAGTTCTTC.

Only a few counts were recorded for this clonotype. The chain links TRBV4-3 to TRBJ2-1; 8 bases are a match to TRBD2. V was clipped by 4 bases and J by 11 bases; unmatched bases: 10. The germline V gene has CDR1 LGHNA and CDR2 YSLEER. The CDR3 runs to 14 residues. For the CDR3, the DNA is TGCGCCAGCAGCCCATCGGGAGGGTACCTCCAGCAGTTCTTC. Translating gives CASSPSGGYLQQFF.

This clonotype was counted a few times. This chain links TRBV6-6 with TRBJ1-2, with TRBD1 matching 7 bases. The V and J ends lost 7 bases and 8 bases, in that order; junction bases with no gene match: 10. Germline values: CDR1 MNHNY, CDR2 SVGAGI (reference sequence). This CDR3 is 13 amino acids long. CDR3 sequence (DNA): TGTGCCAGCATCGGACAGGCGTTAGGAGGCTACACCTTC. As protein: CASIGQALGGYTF.

The chain is built from TRBV4-2 and TRBJ2-5, with D possibly matching TRBD2 (7 bases). Germline V gene data show CDR1 as LGHNA and CDR2 as YNFKEQ. Trimming took off 4 bases at V and 5 bases at J, with 17 bases between the two ends. This CDR3 has 15 amino acids. DNA of the CDR3: TGTGCCAGCAGCCCCAACGTCGGGGGGCCGGAGACCCAGTACTTC. Residues: CASSPNVGGPETQYF.